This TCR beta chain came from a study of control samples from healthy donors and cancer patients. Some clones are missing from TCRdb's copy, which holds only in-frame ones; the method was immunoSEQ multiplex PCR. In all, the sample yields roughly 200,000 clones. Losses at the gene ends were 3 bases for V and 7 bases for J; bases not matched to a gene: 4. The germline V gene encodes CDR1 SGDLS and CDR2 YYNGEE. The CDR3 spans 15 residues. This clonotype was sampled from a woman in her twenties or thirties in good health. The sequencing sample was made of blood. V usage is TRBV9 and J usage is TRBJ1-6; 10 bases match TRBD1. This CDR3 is CASSGGQGVNSPLHF. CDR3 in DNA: TGTGCCAGCAGCGGAGGACAGGGGGTGAATTCACCCCTCCACTTT. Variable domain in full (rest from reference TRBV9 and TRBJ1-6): DSGVTQTPKHLITATGQRVTLRCSPRSGDLSVYWYQQSLDQGLQFLIQYYNGEERAKGNILERFSAQQFPDLHSELNLSSLELGDSALYFCASSGGQGVNSPLHFGNGTRLTVT.